This TCR beta chain is drawn from a study of early T cells in non-severe SARS-CoV-2 infection. Study details: Bulk RNA from unsorted whole blood was sequenced; chains were unpaired.

Unique molecular identifiers were affixed to single, distinct cDNA molecules. From the 5' RACE reads, TCRdb called clonotypes with MiXCR, one entry per CDR3 protein. The sample yields 35,000 to 45,000 distinct CDR3 sequences, 6% to 7.5% seen once. This clonotype was seen many times. The material sequenced was whole blood, taken at baseline. The sequence came from an adult who was a healthcare worker with PCR-confirmed SARS-CoV-2 infection or an uninfected control (not recorded which).

CDR3 region: CASSPRWAPLHF. The CDR3 nucleotides are TGTGCCAGCAGCCCGCGGTGGGCACCCCTCCACTTT. The chain has TRBV28 and TRBJ1-6, with unresolved D. The V end lost 6 bases, the J end lost 11 bases, and 11 bases lay between the germline ends. The germline V gene encodes CDR1 MDHEN and CDR2 SYDVKM. This CDR3 has 12 residues.